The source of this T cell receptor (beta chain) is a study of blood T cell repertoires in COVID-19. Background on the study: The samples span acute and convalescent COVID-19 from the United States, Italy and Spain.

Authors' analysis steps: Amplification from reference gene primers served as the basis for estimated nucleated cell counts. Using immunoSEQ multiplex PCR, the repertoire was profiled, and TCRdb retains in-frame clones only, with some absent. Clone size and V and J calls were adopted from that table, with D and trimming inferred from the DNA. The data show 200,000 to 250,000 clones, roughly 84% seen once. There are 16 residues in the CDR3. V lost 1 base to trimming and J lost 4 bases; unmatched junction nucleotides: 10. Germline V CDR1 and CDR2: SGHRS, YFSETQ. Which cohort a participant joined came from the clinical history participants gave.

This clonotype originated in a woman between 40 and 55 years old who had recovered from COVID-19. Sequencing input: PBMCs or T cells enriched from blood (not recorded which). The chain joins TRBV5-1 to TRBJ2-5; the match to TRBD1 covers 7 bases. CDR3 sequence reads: CASSLMRQGRGETQYF. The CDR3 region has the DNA TGCGCCAGCAGCTTGATGAGACAGGGCCGGGGAGAGACCCAGTACTTC.